This TCR beta chain was captured in a study of graft-versus-host responses after intestinal transplantation. CDR3 size: 17 residues. Trimming pared 2 bases from V and 3 bases from J, leaving 18 bases between. Whole-study results and caveats: Investigators detected GvH clones in recipient marrow, with some emerging earlier in ileum or blood.

Produced via immunoSEQ multiplex PCR; TCRdb's table is partial and in-frame only. This table has roughly 20,000 clones, 38% appearing once. The source material was alloreactive CD4+ T cells from a mixed lymphocyte reaction culture, sampled before intestinal transplant. Subset in this sample: CFSE-low proliferating T cells sorted from roughly 6-day pre-transplant mixed lymphocyte reaction (GvH or HvG direction). The sequence derives from a human patient who received an intestinal transplant. This chain joins TRBV5-7 and TRBJ1-5; D might be TRBD1 (5 bases). TRBV5-7 has ORF status, its function being uncertain. CDR3: CASSFRLGTVNNQPQHF. The CDR3 coding sequence is TGTGCCAGCAGCTTTCGATTAGGGACTGTCAACAATCAGCCCCAGCATTTT.